The rows below give T cell receptor beta chains drawn from one sample of a study of T-cell memory formation after mild COVID-19. TCRdb recomputed calls from the 5' RACE reads with MiXCR, one row per CDR3 protein. The table includes a few hundred thousand distinct CDR3 sequences, 15% to 20% detected once. Sequenced sample: PBMCs or a T cell subset sorted from them (not recorded which). These receptors were obtained from a man aged 18-30 years who had mild COVID-19 (a few samples of this study predate the infection). Cell type and time point are not known. The CDR3 runs from the conserved cysteine through the conserved F or W. A D gene is named only where the DNA matches it firmly. Some rows have no size entry. The others give once, few or many, or a class for an expanded clone.

abundance: few
j_gene: TRBJ2-7
v_gene: TRBV7-7
d_gene: TRBD1
CDR3nt: TGTGCCAGCAGCCTCCGGACAGGGAGCTCCTACGAGCAGTACTTC
CDR3aa: CASSLRTGSSYEQYF

abundance: NA
j_gene: TRBJ1-2
v_gene: TRBV6-2/TRBV6-3
d_gene: NA
CDR3nt: TGTGCCAGCAGTTACACAGGCGGGTATGGCTACACCTTC
CDR3aa: CASSYTGGYGYTF

abundance: NA
j_gene: TRBJ1-4
v_gene: TRBV6-6
d_gene: NA
CDR3nt: TGTGCCAGCAGCTCTGTACTCTTTAATGAAAAACTGTTTTTT
CDR3aa: CASSSVLFNEKLFF

abundance: few
j_gene: TRBJ1-2
v_gene: TRBV27
d_gene: TRBD1
CDR3nt: TGTGCCAGCAGTTTCGAAGGGACAGGCTACTATGGCTACACCTTC
CDR3aa: CASSFEGTGYYGYTF

abundance: few
j_gene: TRBJ1-2
v_gene: TRBV4-1
d_gene: TRBD1
CDR3nt: TGCGCCAGCAGCCAGATGACAGGGAAGCTCAACTATGGCTACACCTTC
CDR3aa: CASSQMTGKLNYGYTF

abundance: NA
j_gene: TRBJ2-5
v_gene: TRBV7-2
d_gene: TRBD2
CDR3nt: TGTGCCAGCGTCAGGGTGCGGGGGGCCGGAGAGACCCAGTACTTC
CDR3aa: CASVRVRGAGETQYF

abundance: few
j_gene: TRBJ1-5
v_gene: TRBV12-3/TRBV12-4
d_gene: NA
CDR3nt: TGTGCCAGCAGTTTGGGGTACAATCAGCCCCAGCATTTT
CDR3aa: CASSLGYNQPQHF

abundance: few
j_gene: TRBJ2-3
v_gene: TRBV7-2
d_gene: NA
CDR3nt: TGTGCCAGCAGCTTAAAACCTCCGGTAGTCCCCACAGATACGCAGTATTTT
CDR3aa: CASSLKPPVVPTDTQYF

abundance: many
j_gene: TRBJ2-7
v_gene: TRBV5-1
d_gene: NA
CDR3nt: TGCGCCAGCAGCTTTAGAGGGGACTCCTACGAGCAGTACTTC
CDR3aa: CASSFRGDSYEQYF

abundance: NA
j_gene: TRBJ1-2
v_gene: TRBV6-2/TRBV6-3
d_gene: NA
CDR3nt: TGTGCCAGCAGTTACCGCTCCTATGGCTACACCTTC
CDR3aa: CASSYRSYGYTF

abundance: many
j_gene: TRBJ2-3
v_gene: TRBV21-1
d_gene: NA
CDR3nt: TGTGCCAGCAGCGACCGAGGGACAGGGGGTCCAGATACGCAGTATTTT
CDR3aa: CASSDRGTGGPDTQYF

abundance: NA
j_gene: TRBJ2-7
v_gene: TRBV20-1
d_gene: NA
CDR3nt: TGCAGTGCTAGGGGGACTTTCTACGAGCAGTACTTC
CDR3aa: CSARGTFYEQYF

abundance: few
j_gene: TRBJ2-1
v_gene: TRBV6-2/TRBV6-3
d_gene: TRBD2
CDR3nt: TGTGCCAGCAGCGGGGGGGCCGAAAATGAGCAGTTCTTC
CDR3aa: CASSGGAENEQFF

abundance: NA
j_gene: TRBJ1-1
v_gene: TRBV18
d_gene: TRBD1
CDR3nt: TGTGCCAGCTCAGAAGGGACAGCGAACACTGAAGCTTTCTTT
CDR3aa: CASSEGTANTEAFF

abundance: NA
j_gene: TRBJ1-2
v_gene: TRBV7-2
d_gene: TRBD1
CDR3nt: TGTGCCAGCAGCTTAGCCGGGACAGGGAACAACTATGGCTACACCTTC
CDR3aa: CASSLAGTGNNYGYTF

abundance: few
j_gene: TRBJ2-3
v_gene: TRBV9
d_gene: NA
CDR3nt: TGTGCCAGCAGCGGCCCCCGAACGATAGATACGCAGTATTTT
CDR3aa: CASSGPRTIDTQYF

abundance: few
j_gene: TRBJ2-6
v_gene: TRBV5-6
d_gene: TRBD1
CDR3nt: TGTGCCAGCAGCTTGATGGACAGGGCTTCTGGGGCCAACGTCCTGACTTTC
CDR3aa: CASSLMDRASGANVLTF

abundance: many
j_gene: TRBJ2-6
v_gene: TRBV27
d_gene: NA
CDR3nt: TGTGCCAGCAGTTTGGGACTGTACTCTGGGGCCAACGTCCTGACTTTC
CDR3aa: CASSLGLYSGANVLTF

abundance: many
j_gene: TRBJ2-7
v_gene: TRBV6-5
d_gene: NA
CDR3nt: TGTGCCAGCAGTTACGGCGCTAGCAGTCAATACGAGCAGTACTTC
CDR3aa: CASSYGASSQYEQYF

abundance: NA
j_gene: TRBJ2-5
v_gene: TRBV20-1
d_gene: NA
CDR3nt: TGCAGTGCTAGAGATGGGGGCAGGGTTGAGACCCAGTACTTC
CDR3aa: CSARDGGRVETQYF

abundance: NA
j_gene: TRBJ2-1
v_gene: TRBV7-3
d_gene: NA
CDR3nt: TGTGCCAGCAGCACCCTGATTGGGGGTGAGCAGTTCTTC
CDR3aa: CASSTLIGGEQFF

abundance: NA
j_gene: TRBJ2-1
v_gene: TRBV4-1
d_gene: NA
CDR3nt: TGCGCCAGCAGCAGTCCGGGACTGGCGTCCTACAATGAGCAGTTCTTC
CDR3aa: CASSSPGLASYNEQFF

abundance: few
j_gene: TRBJ2-1
v_gene: TRBV28
d_gene: NA
CDR3nt: TGTGCCAGCAGTTTGTTAGATCCCGCATACAATGAGCAGTTCTTC
CDR3aa: CASSLLDPAYNEQFF

abundance: NA
j_gene: TRBJ1-5
v_gene: TRBV7-2
d_gene: NA
CDR3nt: TGTGCCAGCAGCCCATCGACGGCAGTTAATCAGCCCCAGCATTTT
CDR3aa: CASSPSTAVNQPQHF

abundance: NA
j_gene: TRBJ2-1
v_gene: TRBV7-6
d_gene: NA
CDR3nt: TGTGCCAGCAGTCACAGGTTTCTCTCCTACAATGAGCAGTTCTTC
CDR3aa: CASSHRFLSYNEQFF

abundance: NA
j_gene: TRBJ1-2
v_gene: TRBV3-1
d_gene: NA
CDR3nt: TGTGCCAGCAGCCAAGAAGCCAGGATATATGGCTACACCTTC
CDR3aa: CASSQEARIYGYTF

abundance: many
j_gene: TRBJ2-6
v_gene: TRBV4-1
d_gene: NA
CDR3nt: TGCGCCAGCAGCCTTGAGCGGGCGCAGGGTAAATCTGGGGCCAACGTCCTGACTTTC
CDR3aa: CASSLERAQGKSGANVLTF

abundance: NA
j_gene: TRBJ2-1
v_gene: TRBV11-3
d_gene: NA
CDR3nt: TGTGCCAGCAGCTTAGGGGGCATCCGCAATGAGCAGTTCTTC
CDR3aa: CASSLGGIRNEQFF

abundance: few
j_gene: TRBJ2-1
v_gene: TRBV5-1
d_gene: NA
CDR3nt: TGCGCCAGCAGCAAATGGAAGGAGGCCTACAATGAGCAGTTCTTC
CDR3aa: CASSKWKEAYNEQFF

abundance: few
j_gene: TRBJ1-1
v_gene: TRBV5-1
d_gene: NA
CDR3nt: TGCGCCAGCAGCTTGGTTGGGGAGAGGACTGAAGCTTTCTTT
CDR3aa: CASSLVGERTEAFF

abundance: few
j_gene: TRBJ1-1
v_gene: TRBV7-9
d_gene: NA
CDR3nt: TGTGCCAGCAGCTTAGCGTTGGGGGGCCTCACTGAAGCTTTCTTT
CDR3aa: CASSLALGGLTEAFF

abundance: NA
j_gene: TRBJ1-1
v_gene: TRBV6-5
d_gene: NA
CDR3nt: TGTGCCAGCAGTTACTCGATTGGGCCGAACACTGAAGCTTTCTTT
CDR3aa: CASSYSIGPNTEAFF

abundance: few
j_gene: TRBJ1-3
v_gene: TRBV4-1
d_gene: NA
CDR3nt: TGCGCCAGCAGCCAAGAGGGTAGCTTCTCTGGAAACACCATATATTTT
CDR3aa: CASSQEGSFSGNTIYF

abundance: NA
j_gene: TRBJ2-5
v_gene: TRBV29-1
d_gene: TRBD1
CDR3nt: TGCAGCGCCGGACAGGGTTCGGAGACCCAGTACTTC
CDR3aa: CSAGQGSETQYF

abundance: few
j_gene: TRBJ2-2
v_gene: TRBV9
d_gene: NA
CDR3nt: TGTGCCAGCAGCGTAGGACTCTCGGCGGCGAACACCGGGGAGCTGTTTTTT
CDR3aa: CASSVGLSAANTGELFF

abundance: once
j_gene: TRBJ1-5
v_gene: TRBV7-9
d_gene: TRBD1
CDR3nt: TGTGCCAGCAGCCATTTCACAGGGGATCAGCCCCAGCATTTT
CDR3aa: CASSHFTGDQPQHF

abundance: NA
j_gene: TRBJ2-5
v_gene: TRBV7-2
d_gene: TRBD2
CDR3nt: TGTGCCAGCAGCCCCGGGACTAGCGGGGGGGCGGAGACCCAGTACTTC
CDR3aa: CASSPGTSGGAETQYF

abundance: NA
j_gene: TRBJ2-3
v_gene: TRBV19
d_gene: TRBD2
CDR3nt: TGTGCCAGTACCATCTGGCCAGCGGGGGGTCGTCCAGATACGCAGTATTTT
CDR3aa: CASTIWPAGGRPDTQYF

abundance: NA
j_gene: TRBJ1-5
v_gene: TRBV24-1
d_gene: NA
CDR3nt: TGTGCCACCACCAATGGTCCTCGAGGGGGAGGTCAAACGGGATATCAGCCCCAGCATTTT
CDR3aa: CATTNGPRGGGQTGYQPQHF

abundance: NA
j_gene: TRBJ2-3
v_gene: TRBV19
d_gene: TRBD2
CDR3nt: TGTGCCAGTAGTAGCGGGGGGGCCGGTACGCAGTATTTT
CDR3aa: CASSSGGAGTQYF

abundance: few
j_gene: TRBJ1-4
v_gene: TRBV29-1
d_gene: NA
CDR3nt: TGCAGCGTTTATGATGGAAATGAAAAACTGTTTTTT
CDR3aa: CSVYDGNEKLFF

abundance: NA
j_gene: TRBJ2-3
v_gene: TRBV18
d_gene: TRBD1
CDR3nt: TGTGCCAGCTCCGGTGGGACAGCAGATACGCAGTATTTT
CDR3aa: CASSGGTADTQYF

abundance: many
j_gene: TRBJ2-4
v_gene: TRBV11-2
d_gene: NA
CDR3nt: TGTGCCAGCAGCTTAGGGGACATTCAGTACTTC
CDR3aa: CASSLGDIQYF

abundance: few
j_gene: TRBJ2-3
v_gene: TRBV12-3/TRBV12-4
d_gene: NA
CDR3nt: TGTGCCAGCAGTTTCGGGGACTGGGGCACAGATACGCAGTATTTT
CDR3aa: CASSFGDWGTDTQYF

abundance: many
j_gene: TRBJ2-3
v_gene: TRBV6-4
d_gene: NA
CDR3nt: TGTGCCAGCAGTGAAGGGGGGCCGACAGATACGCAGTATTTT
CDR3aa: CASSEGGPTDTQYF

abundance: once
j_gene: TRBJ1-5
v_gene: TRBV28
d_gene: TRBD1
CDR3nt: TGTGCCAGCACCCTAAGGGACAGGGACCCCTATAGCAATCAGCCCCAGCATTTT
CDR3aa: CASTLRDRDPYSNQPQHF

abundance: few
j_gene: TRBJ2-3
v_gene: TRBV7-7
d_gene: NA
CDR3nt: TGTGCCAGCAGCTTGGCATACACAGATACGCAGTATTTT
CDR3aa: CASSLAYTDTQYF

abundance: NA
j_gene: TRBJ1-2
v_gene: TRBV18
d_gene: NA
CDR3nt: TGTGCCAGCTCACCAGGAACAGGGAATTTCGGTCACTATGGCTACACCTTC
CDR3aa: CASSPGTGNFGHYGYTF

abundance: NA
j_gene: TRBJ2-5
v_gene: TRBV5-1
d_gene: NA
CDR3nt: TGCGCCAGCAGCTTGGACAGATTCAAGAAGACCCAGTACTTC
CDR3aa: CASSLDRFKKTQYF

abundance: NA
j_gene: TRBJ2-1
v_gene: TRBV5-4
d_gene: TRBD2
CDR3nt: TGTGCCAGCAGCTTCGGGACTAGCATGTTTGGTGAGCAGTTCTTC
CDR3aa: CASSFGTSMFGEQFF

abundance: few
j_gene: TRBJ2-5
v_gene: TRBV7-2
d_gene: NA
CDR3nt: TGTGCCAGCAGCTTAGGTGGGGATTTGGAGACCCAGTACTTC
CDR3aa: CASSLGGDLETQYF

abundance: NA
j_gene: TRBJ2-5
v_gene: TRBV6-2/TRBV6-3
d_gene: TRBD1
CDR3nt: TGTGCCAGCAGTTTGAGGACAGGGAAAGAGACCCAGTACTTC
CDR3aa: CASSLRTGKETQYF